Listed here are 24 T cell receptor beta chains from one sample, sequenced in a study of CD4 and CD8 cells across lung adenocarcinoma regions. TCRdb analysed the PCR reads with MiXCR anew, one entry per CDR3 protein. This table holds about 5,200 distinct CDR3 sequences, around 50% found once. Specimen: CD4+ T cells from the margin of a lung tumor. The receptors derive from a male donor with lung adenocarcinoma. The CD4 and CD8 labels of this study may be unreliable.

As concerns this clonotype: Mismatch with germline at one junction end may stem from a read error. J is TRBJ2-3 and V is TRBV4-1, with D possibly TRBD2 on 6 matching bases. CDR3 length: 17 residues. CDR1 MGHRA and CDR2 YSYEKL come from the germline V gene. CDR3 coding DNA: TGCGCCAGGAGCCAAGGTGCGGGGCCTTCGGCCAAAGATACGCAGTATTTC. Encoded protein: CARSQGAGPSAKDTQYF.

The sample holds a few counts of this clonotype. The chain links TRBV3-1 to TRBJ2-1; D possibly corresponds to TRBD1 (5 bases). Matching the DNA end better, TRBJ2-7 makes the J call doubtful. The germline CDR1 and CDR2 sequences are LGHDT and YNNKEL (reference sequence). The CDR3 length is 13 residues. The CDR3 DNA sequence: TGTGCCAGCAGCCTGGGGCGGTCCTACGAGCAGTACTTC. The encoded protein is CASSLGRSYEQYF.

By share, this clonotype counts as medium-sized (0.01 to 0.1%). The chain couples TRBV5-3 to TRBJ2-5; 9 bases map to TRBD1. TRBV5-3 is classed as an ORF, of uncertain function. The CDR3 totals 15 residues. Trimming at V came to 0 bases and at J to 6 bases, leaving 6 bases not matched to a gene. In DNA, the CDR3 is TGTGCCAGAAGCTTGGTTCGGACAGGGGCCCAGACCCAGTACTTC. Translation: CARSLVRTGAQTQYF.

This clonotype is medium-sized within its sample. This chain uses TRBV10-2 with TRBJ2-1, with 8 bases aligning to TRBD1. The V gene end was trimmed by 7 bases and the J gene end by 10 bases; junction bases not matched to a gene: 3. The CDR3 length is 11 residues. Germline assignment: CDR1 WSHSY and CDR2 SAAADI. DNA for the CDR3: TGCGCCAGCAAGACAGGGGTCGAGCAGTTCTTC. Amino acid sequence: CASKTGVEQFF.

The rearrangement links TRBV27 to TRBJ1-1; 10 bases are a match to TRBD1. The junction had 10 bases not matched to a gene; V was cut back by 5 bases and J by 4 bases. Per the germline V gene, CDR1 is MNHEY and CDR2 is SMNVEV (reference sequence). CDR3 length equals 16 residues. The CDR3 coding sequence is TGTGCCAGCAGTCCAACCTTGGGACAGGGGTCCACTGAAGCTTTCTTT. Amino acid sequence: CASSPTLGQGSTEAFF.

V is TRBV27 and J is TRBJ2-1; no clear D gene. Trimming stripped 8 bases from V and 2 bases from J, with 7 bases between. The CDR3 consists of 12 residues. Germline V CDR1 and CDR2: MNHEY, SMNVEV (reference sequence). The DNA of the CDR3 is TGTGCCAGCGGAGTAACCTACAATGAGCAGTTCTTC. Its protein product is CASGVTYNEQFF.

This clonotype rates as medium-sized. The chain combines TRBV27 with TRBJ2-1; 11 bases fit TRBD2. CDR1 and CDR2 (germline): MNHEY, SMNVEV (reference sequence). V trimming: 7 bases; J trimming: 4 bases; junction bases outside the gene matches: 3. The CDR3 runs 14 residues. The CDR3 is CASIRLAGYNEQFF. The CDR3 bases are TGTGCCAGCATCCGACTAGCGGGATACAATGAGCAGTTCTTC.

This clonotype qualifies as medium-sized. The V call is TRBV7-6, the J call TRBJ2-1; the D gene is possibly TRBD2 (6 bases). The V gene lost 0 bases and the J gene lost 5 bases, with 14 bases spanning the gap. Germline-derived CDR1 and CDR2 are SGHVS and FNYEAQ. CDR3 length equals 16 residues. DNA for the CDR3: TGTGCCAGCAGCTTAGCGGTGAACGGGAGCCACAATGAGCAGTTCTTC. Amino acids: CASSLAVNGSHNEQFF.

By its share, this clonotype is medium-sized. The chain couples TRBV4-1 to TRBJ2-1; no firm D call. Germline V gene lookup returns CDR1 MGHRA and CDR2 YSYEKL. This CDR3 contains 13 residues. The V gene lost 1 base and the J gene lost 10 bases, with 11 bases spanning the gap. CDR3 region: CASSQGNEWEQFF. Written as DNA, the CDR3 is TGCGCCAGCAGCCAAGGTAACGAGTGGGAGCAGTTCTTC.

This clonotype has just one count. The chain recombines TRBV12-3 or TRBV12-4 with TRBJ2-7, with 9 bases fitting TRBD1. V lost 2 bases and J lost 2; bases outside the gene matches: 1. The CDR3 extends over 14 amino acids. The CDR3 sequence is CASSLRQGAYEQYF. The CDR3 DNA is TGTGCCAGCAGTTTACGACAGGGGGCCTACGAGCAGTACTTC.

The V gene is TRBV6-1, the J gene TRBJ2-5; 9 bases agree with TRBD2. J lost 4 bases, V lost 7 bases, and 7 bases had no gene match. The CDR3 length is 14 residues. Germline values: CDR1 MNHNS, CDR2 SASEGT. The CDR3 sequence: CASTPAGGRETQYF. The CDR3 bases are TGTGCCAGCACCCCCGCGGGGGGGCGAGAGACCCAGTACTTC.

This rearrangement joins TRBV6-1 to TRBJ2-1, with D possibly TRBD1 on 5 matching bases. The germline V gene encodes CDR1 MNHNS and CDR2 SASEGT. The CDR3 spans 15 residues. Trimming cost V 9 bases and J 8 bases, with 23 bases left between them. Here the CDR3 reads CARQPLAGGRDEQFF. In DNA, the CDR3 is TGTGCCAGGCAGCCGCTGGCTGGTGGCAGGGATGAGCAGTTCTTC.

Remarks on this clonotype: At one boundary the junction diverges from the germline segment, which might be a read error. Here the CDR3 reads CASGEWLVANDAQFF. CDR3 in DNA: TGTGCCAGCGGTGAATGGCTAGTGGCCAACGATGCGCAGTTCTTC. This chain links TRBV6-1 with TRBJ2-3, with no clear D. The last part of the DNA fits TRBJ2-1 better; the J call may be wrong. Germline V gives CDR1 MNHNS, CDR2 SASEGT. This CDR3 comprises 15 residues.

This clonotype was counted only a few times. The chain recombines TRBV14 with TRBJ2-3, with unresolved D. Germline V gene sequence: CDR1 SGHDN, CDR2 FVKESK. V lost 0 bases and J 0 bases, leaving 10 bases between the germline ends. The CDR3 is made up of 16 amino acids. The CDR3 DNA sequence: TGTGCCAGCAGCCAAGAAATTGGATATAGCACAGATACGCAGTATTTT. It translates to CASSQEIGYSTDTQYF.

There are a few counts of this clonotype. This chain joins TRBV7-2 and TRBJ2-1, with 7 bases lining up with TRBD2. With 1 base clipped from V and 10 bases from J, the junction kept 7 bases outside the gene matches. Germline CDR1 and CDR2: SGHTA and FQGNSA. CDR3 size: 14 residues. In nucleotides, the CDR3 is TGTGCCAGCAGCTTAGATCCTAGCGGCTACGAGCAGTTCTTC. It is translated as CASSLDPSGYEQFF.

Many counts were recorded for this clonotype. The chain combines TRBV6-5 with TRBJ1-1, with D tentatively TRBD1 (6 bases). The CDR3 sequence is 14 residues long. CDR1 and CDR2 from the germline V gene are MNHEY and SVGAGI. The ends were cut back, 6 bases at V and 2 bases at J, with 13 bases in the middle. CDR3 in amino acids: CASSKTGLNTEAFF. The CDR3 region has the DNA TGTGCCAGCAGCAAAACAGGGCTTAACACTGAAGCTTTCTTT.

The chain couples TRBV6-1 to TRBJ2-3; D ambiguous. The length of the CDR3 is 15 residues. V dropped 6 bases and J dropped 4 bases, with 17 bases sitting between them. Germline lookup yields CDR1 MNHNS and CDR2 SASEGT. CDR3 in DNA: TGTGCCAGCAGACTCCAGGCTGGAATCCCAGATACGCAGTATTTT. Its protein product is CASRLQAGIPDTQYF.

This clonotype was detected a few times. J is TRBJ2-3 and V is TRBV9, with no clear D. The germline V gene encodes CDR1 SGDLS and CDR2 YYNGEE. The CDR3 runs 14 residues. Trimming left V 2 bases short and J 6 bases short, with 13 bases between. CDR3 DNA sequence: TGTGCCAGCAGCGTTACGGAACGAGGTGATACGCAGTATTTT. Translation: CASSVTERGDTQYF. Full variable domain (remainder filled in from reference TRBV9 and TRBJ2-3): DSGVTQTPKHLITATGQRVTLRCSPRSGDLSVYWYQQSLDQGLQFLIQYYNGEERAKGNILERFSAQQFPDLHSELNLSSLELGDSALYFCASSVTERGDTQYFGPGTRLTVL.

CDR3 coding DNA: TGTGCCAGCAGTTACGGGTTTCCCGACTCAGGCTACAATGAGCAGTTCTTC. Its translation: CASSYGFPDSGYNEQFF. This chain uses TRBV6-5 with TRBJ2-1, with D unresolved. The CDR3 spans 17 residues. Trimming took off 2 bases at V and 3 bases at J, with 17 bases between the two ends. Germline loops: CDR1 MNHEY, CDR2 SVGAGI.

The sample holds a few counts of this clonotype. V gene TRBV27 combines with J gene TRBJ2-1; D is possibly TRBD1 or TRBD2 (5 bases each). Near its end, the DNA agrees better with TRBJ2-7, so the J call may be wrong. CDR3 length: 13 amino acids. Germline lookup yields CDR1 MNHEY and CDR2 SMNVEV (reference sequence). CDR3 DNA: TGTGCCAGCAGGAGGGACCTCCGAGCGGAGCAGTACTTC. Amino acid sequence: CASRRDLRAEQYF.

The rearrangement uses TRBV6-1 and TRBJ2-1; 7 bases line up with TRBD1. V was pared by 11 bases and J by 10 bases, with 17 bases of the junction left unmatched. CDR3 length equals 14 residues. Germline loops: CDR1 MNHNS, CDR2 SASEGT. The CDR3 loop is CAATRDSDFYEQFF. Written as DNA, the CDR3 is TGTGCCGCCACCAGGGACAGCGACTTCTACGAGCAGTTCTTC.

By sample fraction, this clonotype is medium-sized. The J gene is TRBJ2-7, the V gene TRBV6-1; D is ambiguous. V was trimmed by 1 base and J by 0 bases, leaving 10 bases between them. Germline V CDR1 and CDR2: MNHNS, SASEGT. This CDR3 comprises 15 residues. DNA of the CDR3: TGTGCCAGCAGTGAAGTAGCTGAAAGCTCCTACGAGCAGTACTTC. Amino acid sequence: CASSEVAESSYEQYF.

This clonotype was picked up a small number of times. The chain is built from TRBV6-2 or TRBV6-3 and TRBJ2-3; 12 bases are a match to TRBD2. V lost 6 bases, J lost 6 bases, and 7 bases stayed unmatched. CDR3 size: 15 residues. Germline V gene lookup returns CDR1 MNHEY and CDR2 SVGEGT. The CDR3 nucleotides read TGTGCCAGCAGCCGGACTAGCGGGATATACGATACGCAGTATTTT. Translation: CASSRTSGIYDTQYF.

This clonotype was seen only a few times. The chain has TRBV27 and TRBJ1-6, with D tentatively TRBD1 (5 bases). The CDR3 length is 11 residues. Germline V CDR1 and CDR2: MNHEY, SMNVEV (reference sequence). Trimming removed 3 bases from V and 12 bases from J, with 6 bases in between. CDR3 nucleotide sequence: TGTGCCAGCAGTTTCGGGGGACCCCTCCACTTT. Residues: CASSFGGPLHF.